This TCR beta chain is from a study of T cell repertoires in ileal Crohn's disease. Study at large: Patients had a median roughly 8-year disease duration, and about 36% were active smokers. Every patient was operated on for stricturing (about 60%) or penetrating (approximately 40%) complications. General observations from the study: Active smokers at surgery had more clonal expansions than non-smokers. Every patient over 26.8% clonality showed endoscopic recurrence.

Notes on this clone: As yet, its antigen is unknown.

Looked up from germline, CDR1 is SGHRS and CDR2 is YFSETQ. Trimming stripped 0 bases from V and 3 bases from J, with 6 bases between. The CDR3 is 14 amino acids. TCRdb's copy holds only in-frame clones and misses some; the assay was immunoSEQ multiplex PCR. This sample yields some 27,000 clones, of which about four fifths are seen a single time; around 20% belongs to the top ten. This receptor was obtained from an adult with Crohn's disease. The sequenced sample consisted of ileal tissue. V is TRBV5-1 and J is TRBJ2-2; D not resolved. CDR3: CASSLAPYTGELFF. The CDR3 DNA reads TGCGCCAGCAGCTTGGCCCCTTACACCGGGGAGCTGTTTTTT.